A single sample is the source of the 22 T cell receptor beta chains below, sequenced in a study of blood T cells in healthy people across ages. Combining a sample-barcoded 5' primer with a J-beta primer mix, a second PCR ran for about 7 to 11 cycles. TCRdb recomputed calls from the 5' RACE reads with MiXCR, one row per CDR3 protein. The sample carries some 1.5 million distinct CDR3 sequences, 25% to 30% recorded once. Sequenced material: blood. These receptors all come from a woman aged 25 to 45 in good health.

The V and J genes are TRBV12-3 or TRBV12-4 and TRBJ1-6; D is unclear. The CDR3 totals 14 residues. The V and J ends lost 1 base and 8 bases respectively, with 9 bases between them. This CDR3 is CASSLGQFHSPLHF. The CDR3 DNA sequence: TGTGCCAGCAGTTTAGGCCAGTTCCATTCACCCCTCCACTTT.

The rearrangement links TRBV9 to TRBJ2-1, with D perhaps assigned TRBD1 or TRBD2 (5 bases each). Germline lookup yields CDR1 SGDLS and CDR2 YYNGEE. The CDR3 contains 15 residues. V lost 3 bases to trimming and J lost 5 bases, with 15 bases between them. The CDR3 DNA is TGTGCCAGCAGCGCCGGGACCCAGGGCGACAATGAGCAGTTCTTC. Its protein product is CASSAGTQGDNEQFF.

Comments on this clonotype: Just one base apart from a much larger clone, this may be a read error. The chain couples TRBV7-2 to TRBJ2-7, with D tentatively TRBD2 (6 bases). With 8 bases removed from V and 7 bases from J, the gap between germline ends came to 27 bases. The CDR3 sequence is 16 residues long. Germline values: CDR1 SGHTA, CDR2 FQGNSA. CDR3 in amino acids: CASLGTGEGSYNEQYF. The CDR3 coding sequence is TGTGCCAGCCTTGGAACGGGAGAGGGATCCTACAATGAGCAGTACTTC.

The genes are TRBV3-1 and TRBJ1-4; D remains unclear. The CDR3 is made up of 15 amino acids. V was clipped by 4 bases and J by 0 bases, with 9 bases between them. CDR1 and CDR2 from the germline V gene are LGHDT and YNNKEL (reference sequence). The chain's CDR3 is CASSPSFPTNEKLFF. CDR3 nucleotides: TGTGCCAGCAGCCCGTCATTCCCAACTAATGAAAAACTGTTTTTT.

This clonotype was recorded at least ten times. The chain employs TRBV7-9 and TRBJ2-7; D gene uncertain. V lost 2 bases and J lost 2, with 7 bases in between. CDR1 SEHNR and CDR2 FQNEAQ come from the germline V gene (reference sequence). CDR3 length equals 13 residues. CDR3 sequence: CASSLRVTYEQYF. The CDR3 DNA reads TGTGCCAGCAGCTTACGGGTTACCTACGAGCAGTACTTC. Looking up the rest from reference TRBV7-9 and TRBJ2-7 gives the full variable domain: DTGVSQNPRHKITKRGQNVTFRCDPISEHNRLYWYRQTLGQGPEFLTYFQNEAQLEKSRLLSDRFSAERPKGSFSTLEIQRTEQGDSAMYLCASSLRVTYEQYFGPGTRLTVT.

This chain connects TRBV20-1 to TRBJ1-1; D gene unclear. The CDR3 is 13 amino acids. With 8 bases removed from V and 1 base from J, the gap between germline ends came to 14 bases. Germline-derived CDR1 and CDR2 are DFQATT and SNEGSKA (reference sequence). The CDR3, as DNA: TGCAGTCCGAGAGAGGCGCCGAACACTGAAGCTTTCTTT. Protein: CSPREAPNTEAFF.

The rearrangement uses TRBV12-3 or TRBV12-4 and TRBJ1-1, with D perhaps TRBD1 (5 bases). Trimming took 10 bases from V and 12 from J, leaving 18 bases between them. This CDR3 is 11 amino acids long. CDR3 coding DNA: TGTGCCAACACTCCCGGAGGGGTAACTTTCTTT. Translating it yields CANTPGGVTFF.

The gene calls are TRBV5-1 and TRBJ1-2; D is uncertain. The ends were cut back, 0 bases at V and 5 bases at J, with 11 bases in the middle. The CDR3 runs 14 residues. Looked up from germline, CDR1 is SGHRS and CDR2 is YFSETQ. CDR3 region: CASSLAATEYGYTF. The CDR3 DNA reads TGCGCCAGCAGCTTGGCCGCGACGGAATATGGCTACACCTTC.

This clonotype was picked up many times. The chain's CDR3 is CSVEGHLAKNIQYF. The CDR3 nucleotides read TGCAGCGTTGAAGGACACCTAGCCAAAAACATTCAGTACTTC. This chain joins TRBV29-1 and TRBJ2-4; no firm D call. The CDR3 runs 14 residues. Germline V gives CDR1 SQVTM, CDR2 ANQGSEA. V was trimmed by 1 base and J by 0 bases, leaving 7 bases between them.

This clonotype appeared once. The gene calls are TRBV7-2 and TRBJ2-5, with TRBD2 as a possible D gene (6 bases). CDR1 and CDR2 (germline): SGHTA, FQGNSA. The CDR3 totals 16 residues. V was shortened by 2 bases and J by 1 base, with 14 bases between the two germline ends. CDR3 sequence: CASSLTGRRGQETQYF. In DNA form, the CDR3 reads TGTGCCAGCAGCTTAACGGGACGGAGGGGCCAAGAGACCCAGTACTTC.

This clonotype has only a few counts. This chain connects TRBV7-2 to TRBJ1-2; a weak D match, TRBD1 (6 bases). The CDR3 consists of 14 residues. CDR1 and CDR2 from the germline V gene are SGHTA and FQGNSA. Trimming removed 6 bases from V and 4 bases from J, with 15 bases in between. CDR3 region: CASRSSVQGYGYTF. CDR3 nucleotides: TGTGCCAGCAGGTCCAGTGTACAGGGCTATGGCTACACCTTC.

This clonotype was seen a handful of times. The chain has TRBV7-2 and TRBJ2-5, with 11 bases aligning to TRBD2. Germline trimming cut 1 base from V and 2 bases from J; bases unmatched to any gene: 9. CDR1 and CDR2 from the germline V gene are SGHTA and FQGNSA. There are 18 residues in the CDR3. CDR3: CASSLGRVAGGVQETQYF. Written as DNA, the CDR3 is TGTGCCAGCAGCTTAGGAAGGGTAGCGGGGGGGGTACAAGAGACCCAGTACTTC.

This clonotype was picked up a small number of times. This rearrangement joins TRBV29-1 to TRBJ2-4; D may be TRBD1 (5 bases). CDR1 and CDR2 from the germline V gene are SQVTM and ANQGSEA. CDR3 length: 15 residues. Deletions cut 4 bases from V and 0 bases from J, with 13 bases between. The DNA of the CDR3 is TGCAGCGTTGGGCAGGGTCGTACAGCCAAAAACATTCAGTACTTC. Translation: CSVGQGRTAKNIQYF.

This chain's CDR3 is CAISGRQGGSYEQYF. CDR3 DNA sequence: TGTGCCATCAGTGGTCGCCAGGGCGGCTCCTACGAGCAGTACTTC. This chain joins TRBV10-3 and TRBJ2-7; a possible D gene is TRBD1 (5 bases). CDR1 is ENHRY, CDR2 SYGVKD, per germline. CDR3 size: 15 residues. V was pared by 4 bases and J by 0 bases, with 13 bases between.

CDR3 bases: TGTGCCAGCAGCTTAGAAGTAGTACGCGATGAGCAGTTCTTC. Its translation: CASSLEVVRDEQFF. The rearrangement links TRBV7-9 to TRBJ2-1, with unresolved D. Per the germline V gene, CDR1 is SEHNR and CDR2 is FQNEAQ (reference sequence). The V and J ends lost 1 base and 8 bases respectively, with 12 bases between them. The CDR3 has 14 amino acids.

The rearrangement joins TRBV20-1 to TRBJ2-1, with 7 bases identical to TRBD2. The J segment lost 9 bases and the V segment lost 0 bases, leaving 2 bases of the junction unmatched. Germline CDR1 and CDR2: DFQATT and SNEGSKA (reference sequence). This CDR3 contains 12 residues. The CDR3 DNA follows: TGCAGTGCTAGAGATGGGGGGGGTGAGCAGTTCTTC. Translated: CSARDGGGEQFF.

The chain joins TRBV9 to TRBJ2-2; the match to TRBD2 covers 8 bases. This CDR3 is built from 15 residues. With 6 bases clipped from V and 3 bases from J, the junction kept 7 bases outside the gene matches. In germline, CDR1 is SGDLS, CDR2 YYNGEE. CDR3 region: CASKSPAGDTGELFF. Written as DNA, the CDR3 is TGTGCCAGCAAATCCCCAGCGGGGGACACCGGGGAGCTGTTTTTT.

The sample holds a few counts of this clonotype. The V gene is TRBV20-1, the J gene TRBJ2-7; 10 bases map to TRBD1. The germline gives CDR1 DFQATT, CDR2 SNEGSKA (reference sequence). Germline trimming cut 4 bases from V and 3 bases from J; bases unmatched to any gene: 3. CDR3 length: 13 amino acids. The CDR3 DNA reads as TGCAGTGCTAAAGGACAGGGGGTCTACGAGCAGTACTTC. Amino acid sequence: CSAKGQGVYEQYF.

Many counts were recorded for this clonotype. This CDR3 reads CASSWGRDNEQFF. The CDR3 nucleotides are TGTGCCAGCAGTTGGGGAAGGGACAATGAGCAGTTCTTC. This rearrangement joins TRBV6-1 to TRBJ2-1, with D unclear. This CDR3 has 13 residues. Germline-derived CDR1 and CDR2 are MNHNS and SASEGT. V lost 5 bases to trimming and J lost 5 bases, with 10 bases between them.

The gene calls are TRBV28 and TRBJ2-5; 8 nucleotides match TRBD1. The CDR3 is 15 amino acids. Germline V CDR1 and CDR2: MDHEN, SYDVKM. Losses at the gene ends were 6 bases for V and 4 bases for J; bases not matched to a gene: 10. CDR3 DNA: TGTGCCAGCAGCCTGGACAGGGCAACAGGAGAGACCCAGTACTTC. Translating it yields CASSLDRATGETQYF.

This chain links TRBV20-1 with TRBJ2-3; 14 positions agree with TRBD2. V dropped 6 bases and J dropped 6; count of bases not matched to a gene: 8. This CDR3 comprises 15 residues. Looked up from germline, CDR1 is DFQATT and CDR2 is SNEGSKA (reference sequence). As DNA, the CDR3 is TGCAGTGCCCCTGGGACTAGCGGGAGTATGGATACGCAGTATTTT. It is translated as CSAPGTSGSMDTQYF.

This clonotype has more than one count but fewer than ten. The chain carries TRBV5-1 and TRBJ2-1, with 7 bases that match TRBD2. Germline lookup yields CDR1 SGHRS and CDR2 YFSETQ. This CDR3 contains 15 residues. V shed 4 bases, J shed 5 bases, and the junction held 9 bases outside the gene matches. This CDR3 is CASSRRASGNNEQFF. DNA for the CDR3: TGCGCCAGCAGCCGGAGGGCTAGCGGAAACAATGAGCAGTTCTTC.